This TCR beta chain emerged from a study of CD8+CD57+ T cells in acquired aplastic anemia. General study points: Simpson's diversity of CD8+ cells was not significantly different in patients compared with controls.

The sample holds many counts of this clonotype. The antigen is undetermined. CDR3 and TCR beta VDJ profiling relied on a genomic DNA template. TCRdb used MiXCR to reprocess the reads, holding one entry per CDR3 protein. The data contain about 270,000 distinct CDR3 sequences, approximately 57% of them singletons. The CDR3 covers 15 residues. Trimming removed 4 bases from V and 5 bases from J, with 17 bases in between. Per germline, CDR1 SNHLY and CDR2 FYNNEI. The rearrangement joins TRBV2 to TRBJ1-2; tentative D call: TRBD1 (6 bases). This clonotype was obtained from a human donor with severe aplastic anemia or a healthy control (not recorded which). Sequenced sample: sorted CD4+, CD8+, or CD8+CD57+ T cells (not recorded which) from PBMCs. This chain's CDR3 is CASSGGQEALYGYTF. The DNA of the CDR3 is TGTGCCAGCAGTGGGGGGCAAGAGGCCTTATATGGCTACACCTTC.